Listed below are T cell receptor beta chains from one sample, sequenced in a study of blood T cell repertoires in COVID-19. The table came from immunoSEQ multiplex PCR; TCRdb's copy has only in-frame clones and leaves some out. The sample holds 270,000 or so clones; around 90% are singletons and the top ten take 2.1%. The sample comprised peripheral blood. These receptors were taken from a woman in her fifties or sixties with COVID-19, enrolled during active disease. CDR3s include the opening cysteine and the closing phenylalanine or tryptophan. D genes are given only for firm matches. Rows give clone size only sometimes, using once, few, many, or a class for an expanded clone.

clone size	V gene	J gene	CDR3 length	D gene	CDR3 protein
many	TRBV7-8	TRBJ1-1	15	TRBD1	CASSYRDSEGTEAFF
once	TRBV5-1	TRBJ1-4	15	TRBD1	CASSVAGTGDEKLFF
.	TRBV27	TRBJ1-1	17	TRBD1	CASSLGTGDSLNTEAFF
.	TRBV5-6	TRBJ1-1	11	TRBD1	CASSYRGGAFF
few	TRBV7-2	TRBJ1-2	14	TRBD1	CASSSRQGRGGYTF
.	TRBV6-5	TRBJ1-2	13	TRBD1	CASSRGTEDGYTF
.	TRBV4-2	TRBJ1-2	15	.	CASSQVVEEGYGYTF
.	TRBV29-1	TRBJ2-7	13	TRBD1	CSVDSGTGIEQYF
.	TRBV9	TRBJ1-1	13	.	CASSSRSVTEAFF
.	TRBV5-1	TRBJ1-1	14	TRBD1	CASSLGDRSTEAFF
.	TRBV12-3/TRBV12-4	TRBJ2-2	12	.	CASSTVPGELFF
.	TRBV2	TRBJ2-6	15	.	CASIRRVTGANVLTF
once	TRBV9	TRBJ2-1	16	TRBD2	CASSVEPSGVYNEQFF
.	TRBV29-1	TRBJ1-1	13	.	CSVALGMNTEAFF
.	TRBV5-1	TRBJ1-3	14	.	CASSLESSGNTIYF
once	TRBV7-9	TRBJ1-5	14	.	CASSFSGLDQPQHF
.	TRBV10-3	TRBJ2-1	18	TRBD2	CAISESVVLAGAGNEQFF
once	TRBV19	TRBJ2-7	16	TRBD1	CASSDLPGQGAYEQYF
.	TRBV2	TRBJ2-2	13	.	CASSLGPTGELFF
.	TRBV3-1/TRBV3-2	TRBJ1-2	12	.	CASSPGGEGYTF
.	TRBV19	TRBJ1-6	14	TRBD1	CASSKTGDNSPLHF
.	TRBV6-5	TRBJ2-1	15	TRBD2	CASRKSGGESIGQFF
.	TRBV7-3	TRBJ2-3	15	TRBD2	CASSPRLAGTDTQYF
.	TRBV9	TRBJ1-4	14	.	CASSTTAGAEKLFF
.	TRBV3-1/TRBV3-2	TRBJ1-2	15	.	CASSQGAPNAYGYTF
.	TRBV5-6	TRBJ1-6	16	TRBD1	CASSRETGSVNSPLHF
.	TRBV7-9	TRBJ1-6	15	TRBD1	CASSPTGQGNSPLHF
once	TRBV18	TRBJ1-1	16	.	CASSPYEQGMSTEAFF
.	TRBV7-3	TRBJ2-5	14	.	CASSPTDRQETQYF
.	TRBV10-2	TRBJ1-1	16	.	CASGPFKGVAYTEAFF
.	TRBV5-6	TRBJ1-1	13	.	CASSLRRRGSAFF
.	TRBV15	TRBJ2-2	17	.	CATSRDRGTANTGELFF
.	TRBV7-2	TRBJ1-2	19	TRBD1	CASSFTPDRGQGVYYGYTF
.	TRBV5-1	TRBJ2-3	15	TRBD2	CASSLDLAGGDTQYF
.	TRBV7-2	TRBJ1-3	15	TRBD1	CASSLETGIGNTIYF
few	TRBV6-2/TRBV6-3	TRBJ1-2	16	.	CASSYEPRTANYGYTF
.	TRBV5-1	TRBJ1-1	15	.	CASSLSIGGNTEAFF
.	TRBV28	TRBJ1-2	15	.	CASSLSGGPNYGYTF
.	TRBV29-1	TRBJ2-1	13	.	CSAEAVKGNEQFF
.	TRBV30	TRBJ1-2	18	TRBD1	CAWRGRPGQGALGYGYTF
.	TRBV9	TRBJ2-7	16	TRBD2	CASSDTLAGGPDEQYF
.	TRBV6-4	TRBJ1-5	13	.	CASSDQGGQPQHF
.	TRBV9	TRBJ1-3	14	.	CASSAGRRGNTIYF
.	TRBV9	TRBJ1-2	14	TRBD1	CASSAGTEIYGYTF
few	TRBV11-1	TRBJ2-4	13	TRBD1	CASSADRGDIQYF
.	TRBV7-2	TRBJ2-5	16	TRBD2	CASSLTVRTSFGTQYF
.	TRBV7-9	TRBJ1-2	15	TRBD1	CASSFTGTGNYGYTF